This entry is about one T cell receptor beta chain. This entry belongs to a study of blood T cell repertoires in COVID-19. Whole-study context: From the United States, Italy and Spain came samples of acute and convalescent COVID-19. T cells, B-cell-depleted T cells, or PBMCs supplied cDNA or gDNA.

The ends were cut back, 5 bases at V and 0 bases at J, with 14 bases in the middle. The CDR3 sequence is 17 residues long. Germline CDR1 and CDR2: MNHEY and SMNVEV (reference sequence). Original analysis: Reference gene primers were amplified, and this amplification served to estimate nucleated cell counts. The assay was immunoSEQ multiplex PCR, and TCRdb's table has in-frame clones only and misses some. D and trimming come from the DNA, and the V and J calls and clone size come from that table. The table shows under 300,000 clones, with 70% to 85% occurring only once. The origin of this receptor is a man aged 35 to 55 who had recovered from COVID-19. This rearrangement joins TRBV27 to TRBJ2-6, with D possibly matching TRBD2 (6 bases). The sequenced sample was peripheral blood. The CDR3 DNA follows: TGTGCCAGCAGTCGGAGGGGCGCCGGCTCTGGGGCCAACGTCCTGACTTTC. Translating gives CASSRRGAGSGANVLTF. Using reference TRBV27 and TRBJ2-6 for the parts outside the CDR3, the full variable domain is EAQVTQNPRYLITVTGKKLTVTCSQNMNHEYMSWYRQDPGLGLRQIYYSMNVEVTDKGDVPEGYKVSRKEKRNFPLILESPSPNQTSLYFCASSRRGAGSGANVLTFGAGSRLTVL.